Presented here are 14 T cell receptor beta chains from one specimen sequenced in a study of blood T cell repertoires in COVID-19. The protocol was immunoSEQ multiplex PCR, while the TCRdb copy is restricted to in-frame clones and leaves out a portion. The table lists 90,000 to 120,000 clones, approximately 70% of them singletons. The sample was peripheral blood. Receptors were obtained from a woman aged 40 to 50 with acute or convalescent COVID-19.

The chain couples TRBV6-5 to TRBJ1-1, with D tentatively TRBD1 (5 bases). Germline V CDR1 and CDR2: MNHEY, SVGAGI. The CDR3 runs to 13 residues. Trimming pared 7 bases from V and 2 bases from J, leaving 11 bases between. In DNA form, the CDR3 reads TGTGCCAGCACGCCAGGGAAAAACACTGAAGCTTTCTTT. Protein: CASTPGKNTEAFF.

In its sample, this clone was seen a few times. CDR3 sequence reads: CASSALTAQGETQYF. The DNA of the CDR3 is TGTGCCAGCAGCGCCTTGACAGCCCAAGGGGAGACCCAGTACTTC. The chain employs TRBV11-2 and TRBJ2-5; possible D gene TRBD1, 5 bases. There are 15 residues in the CDR3. Per the germline V gene, CDR1 is SGHAT and CDR2 is FQNNGV. The V gene lost 5 bases and the J gene lost 5 bases, with 18 bases spanning the gap.

The table lists this clone with a count of one. The V gene is TRBV19, the J gene TRBJ1-5; the D is unclear. Germline assignment: CDR1 LNHDA and CDR2 SQIVND (reference sequence). This CDR3 comprises 15 residues. Deletions cut 7 bases from V and 6 bases from J, with 19 bases between. This CDR3 reads CASTFSYNSGQPQHF. The CDR3 region has the DNA TGTGCCAGTACCTTCTCTTATAACAGTGGTCAGCCCCAGCATTTT.

The chain has TRBV24-1 and TRBJ2-3; 8 bases line up with TRBD2. With V trimmed by 6 bases and J by 1 base, 5 bases remained unmatched. CDR3 length: 15 residues. The V gene's germline CDR1 is KGHDR and CDR2 SFDVKD. The CDR3 here is CATSPNGGGTDTQYF. CDR3 coding DNA: TGTGCCACCAGTCCCAACGGGGGGGGCACAGATACGCAGTATTTT.

The V gene is TRBV5-1, the J gene TRBJ2-3; 10 positions match TRBD2. The junction had 10 bases not matched to a gene; V was cut back by 4 bases and J by 2 bases. The CDR3 is made up of 17 amino acids. CDR1 is SGHRS, CDR2 YFSETQ, per germline. The CDR3 reads CASSLRTSGAFTDTQYF. The CDR3 region has the DNA TGCGCCAGCAGCCTACGAACTAGCGGGGCTTTCACAGATACGCAGTATTTT.

The rearrangement links TRBV2 to TRBJ2-5; a weak D match, TRBD2 (5 bases). CDR3 length: 11 residues. V gave up 10 bases and J gave up 4 bases, with 10 bases separating them. In germline, CDR1 is SNHLY, CDR2 FYNNEI. CDR3 loop: CATLRGETQYF. The DNA of the CDR3 is TGTGCCACCCTACGGGGAGAGACCCAGTACTTC.

The gene calls are TRBV9 and TRBJ2-3; TRBD2 matches at 12 bases. The CDR3 has 15 amino acids. The V gene end was trimmed by 3 bases and the J gene end by 1 base; junction bases not matched to a gene: 0. Germline V gene sequence: CDR1 SGDLS, CDR2 YYNGEE. The CDR3, as DNA: TGTGCCAGCAGCGGACTAGCGGGGGGCACAGATACGCAGTATTTT. It encodes CASSGLAGGTDTQYF.

V gene TRBV6-5 combines with J gene TRBJ1-2; D uncertain. Between the trimmed V and J ends, which lost 4 bases and 4 bases, there was a span of 13 bases. The CDR3 runs 14 residues. Germline CDR1 MNHEY, CDR2 SVGAGI. In nucleotides, the CDR3 is TGTGCCAGCAGTTGGAGGAAGACCGTCTATGGCTACACCTTC. The encoded protein is CASSWRKTVYGYTF.

The chain joins TRBV30 to TRBJ1-6; 7 nucleotides agree with TRBD1. CDR1 is GTSNPN, CDR2 SVGIG, per germline (reference sequence). Unmatched junction bases numbered 15, after V lost 5 bases and J lost 14 bases. CDR3 length equals 14 residues. The CDR3: CAWSQGGSLDSLHF. The CDR3 nucleotides are TGTGCCTGGTCCCAGGGGGGAAGCCTTGATTCCCTCCACTTT.

This chain uses TRBV3-1 (or the pseudogene TRBV3-2) with TRBJ1-5; the D gene is possibly TRBD1 (6 bases). This CDR3 spans 13 amino acids. CDR1 and CDR2 from the germline V gene are LGHDT and YNNKEL (reference sequence). The V end lost 4 bases, the J end lost 4 bases, and 8 bases lay between the germline ends. The CDR3, as DNA: TGTGCCAGCAGCCCCGGACAGAATCAGCCCCAGCATTTT. Its translation: CASSPGQNQPQHF.

The J gene is TRBJ2-1, the V gene TRBV5-1, with a tentative D call TRBD2 (6 bases). This CDR3 has 15 amino acids. Germline V lookup: CDR1 SGHRS, CDR2 YFSETQ. Trimming removed 4 bases at V and 3 bases at J, with 14 bases between. This chain's CDR3 is CASSPDGGFYNEQFF. The CDR3 coding sequence is TGCGCCAGCAGCCCAGACGGGGGATTCTACAATGAGCAGTTCTTC. Filled out from reference TRBV5-1 and TRBJ2-1, the complete variable domain reads KAGVTQTPRYLIKTRGQQVTLSCSPISGHRSVSWYQQTPGQGLQFLFEYFSETQRNKGNFPGRFSGRQFSNSRSEMNVSTLELGDSALYLCASSPDGGFYNEQFFGPGTRLTVL.

This sequence joins TRBV4-1 and TRBJ2-1; D remains unclear. Germline CDR1 reads MGHRA; CDR2 reads YSYEKL. V was pared by 1 base and J by 10 bases, with 11 bases between. The CDR3 consists of 13 residues. This CDR3 reads CASSQAPLMEQFF. CDR3 nucleotide sequence: TGCGCCAGCAGCCAAGCCCCCCTAATGGAGCAGTTCTTC.

In regard to this clone: Other DNA sequences from this sample encode an identical CDR3 as well. The chain combines TRBV30 with TRBJ1-3; the D is unclear. Germline CDR1 and CDR2: GTSNPN and SVGIG (reference sequence). V was shortened by 0 bases and J by 4 bases, with 4 bases between the two germline ends. The CDR3 loop spans 12 amino acids. CDR3 amino acids: CAWSVQGNTIYF. In DNA, the CDR3 is TGTGCCTGGAGTGTACAAGGAAACACCATATATTTT. The full variable domain, with the rest looked up from reference TRBV30 and TRBJ1-3, is SQTIHQWPATLVQPVGSPLSLECTVEGTSNPNLYWYRQAAGRGLQLLFYSVGIGQISSEVPQNLSASRPQDRQFILSSKKLLLSDSGFYLCAWSVQGNTIYFGEGSWLTVV.

This clone appeared a few times. The V gene is TRBV3-1 (or the pseudogene TRBV3-2), the J gene TRBJ2-3, with a weak D call TRBD2 (6 bases). V was clipped by 1 base and J by 2 bases, with 16 bases between them. From germline, CDR1 is LGHDT and CDR2 YNNKEL (reference sequence). The CDR3 is made up of 17 amino acids. For the CDR3, the DNA is TGTGCCAGCAGCCAAGGACCCCCGACTAGTCCCACAGATACGCAGTATTTT. This encodes CASSQGPPTSPTDTQYF.